These 6 T cell receptor beta chains originate from one sample sequenced in a study of beta chain features in type 1 diabetes. Every isolated RNA sample was fully reverse transcribed, so sequencing captured expressed TCRB transcripts. Repertoires were generated with immunoSEQ multiplex PCR, while TCRdb's copy carries only in-frame clones and drops some. The repertoire includes under 900,000 clones, roughly 15% of them detected once, and 0.02% to 0.025% sits in the top ten. Sequencing used naive CD4+ T cells from blood. All receptors derive from a woman younger than 30 in good health.

The chain joins TRBV11-1 to TRBJ2-5, with 13 bases that match TRBD2. Gene TRBJ2-7 matches the end of the DNA better, so the J call may be wrong. CDR3 length equals 15 residues. The germline CDR1 and CDR2 sequences are SGHAT and FQDESV (reference sequence). CDR3 in DNA: TGTGCCAGCAGCTTCGGACTAGCGGGGGAATACGAGCAGTACTTC. Residues: CASSFGLAGEYEQYF.

This clone has a count of ten or more. The J gene is TRBJ2-4, the V gene TRBV9; 12 bases are shared with TRBD2. The V gene end was trimmed by 4 bases and the J gene end by 8 bases; junction bases not matched to a gene: 4. The CDR3 runs 14 residues. In germline, CDR1 is SGDLS, CDR2 YYNGEE. CDR3 nucleotide sequence: TGTGCCAGCAGCTGGACTAGCGGGACTGACATTCAGTACTTC. Protein sequence: CASSWTSGTDIQYF.

This clone was recorded once. This chain joins TRBV28 and TRBJ2-1; 9 nucleotides line up with TRBD2. The CDR3 extends over 16 amino acids. After removal of 3 bases from V and 9 bases from J, the junction contained 12 bases not matched to a gene. Germline CDR1 MDHEN, CDR2 SYDVKM. Written as DNA, the CDR3 is TGTGCCAGCAGTTTCCCTAGCGGGATCCCTAAGGGTGAGCAGTTCTTC. It translates to CASSFPSGIPKGEQFF.

This clone was found a few times. CDR3 sequence: CASSLVRASAFF. For the CDR3, the DNA is TGTGCCAGCAGTTTAGTCAGGGCATCAGCTTTCTTT. V gene TRBV28 combines with J gene TRBJ1-1; D perhaps matches TRBD1 (5 bases). The CDR3 runs 12 residues. Germline values: CDR1 MDHEN, CDR2 SYDVKM. V lost 2 bases and J lost 10, with 11 bases in between.

In its sample, this clone was seen a few times. J is TRBJ2-3 and V is TRBV2, with 10 bases fitting TRBD1. V dropped 8 bases and J dropped 4; count of bases not matched to a gene: 3. This CDR3 comprises 13 residues. The germline gives CDR1 SNHLY, CDR2 FYNNEI. As DNA, the CDR3 is TGTGCCAGCCGGACAGGGGGTGCAGATACGCAGTATTTT. It specifies CASRTGGADTQYF.

The genes are TRBV25-1 and TRBJ2-5, with 9 nucleotides matching TRBD2. CDR3 length: 15 residues. V dropped 3 bases and J dropped 4; count of bases not matched to a gene: 6. Germline CDR1 reads MGHDK; CDR2 reads SYGVNS. The CDR3 reads CASSDQREEPETQYF. As DNA, the CDR3 is TGTGCCAGCAGTGACCAGCGGGAGGAGCCAGAGACCCAGTACTTC.